Each of the 12 T cell receptor beta chains below was sequenced from the same sample in a study of naive and memory T cell subsets (dated by TCRdb to between 2016 and 2019). The method was 5' RACE. This sample was sequenced with an Illumina MiSeq. The ligated cDNA was amplified in four rounds of PCR with nested alpha and beta constant region primers together with the SP2 primer. TCRdb passed the public sequencing reads through fastp at Q25 and MiXCR, retaining productive beta sequences. Rows matching on CDR3 protein sequence are summarized as one entry with the most common DNA and genes. The sample data list 55,000 to 70,000 distinct CDR3 sequences, and 7.2% of these were observed just once. The top ten hold 9% to 10% of the sample. Using 3' ligation of a UMI-containing oligonucleotide to TCR cDNA, the study laid out a robust and sensitive protocol to amplify, sequence and analyze TCRs. All receptors derive from a male donor in good health.

This clonotype was seen many times. This sequence joins TRBV21-1 and TRBJ1-4. TRBV21-1 is a pseudogene. This CDR3 region has 18 residues. CDR3 coding DNA: TGTGCCAGCAGCAAAGCTACCCGACGGACTTCAACTAATGAAAAACTGTTTTTT. It yields the protein CASSKATRRTSTNEKLFF.

The table lists this clonotype with a few counts. The V gene is TRBV28, the J gene TRBJ2-7; D unclear. Trimming removed 5 bases from V and 2 bases from J, with 13 bases in between. The CDR3 totals 14 residues. Germline V gene lookup returns CDR1 MDHEN and CDR2 SYDVKM. CDR3 nucleotides: TGTGCCAGCAGTGGGTCCACCATCACCTACGAGCAGTACTTC. Its protein is CASSGSTITYEQYF.

This clonotype has just a few counts. The chain carries TRBV6-5 and TRBJ2-3; D is undetermined. V lost 5 bases and J lost 4, with 19 bases in between. CDR3 length: 16 residues. Germline V gene lookup returns CDR1 MNHEY and CDR2 SVGAGI. This CDR3 is CASSASSRWAPDTQYF. The CDR3 bases are TGTGCCAGCAGTGCCTCATCAAGGTGGGCCCCAGATACGCAGTATTTT.

This clonotype was seen at least ten times. This chain links TRBV11-2 with TRBJ2-3; tentatively, D is TRBD1 or TRBD2 (5 bases each). V lost 4 bases and J lost 8, with 16 bases in between. Germline V CDR1 and CDR2: SGHAT, FQNNGV. CDR3 length equals 14 residues. This chain's CDR3 is CASSSGTAAGTQYF. The CDR3 DNA is TGTGCCAGCAGCTCCGGGACCGCGGCGGGTACGCAGTATTTT.

This clonotype was seen a handful of times. The chain carries TRBV18 and TRBJ2-6; TRBD2 aligns across 8 bases. The CDR3 runs to 17 residues. V was pared by 6 bases and J by 2 bases, with 9 bases of the junction left unmatched. In germline, CDR1 is KGHSH, CDR2 LQKENI. The CDR3 here is CASSPGTRAAGANVLTF. The CDR3 nucleotides read TGTGCCAGCTCCCCCGGGACTAGAGCGGCTGGGGCCAACGTCCTGACTTTC.

At least ten counts were recorded for this clonotype. The V gene is TRBV11-1, the J gene TRBJ2-1; 7 bases are a match to TRBD2. Germline CDR1 reads SGHAT; CDR2 reads FQDESV (reference sequence). The CDR3 covers 13 residues. Trimming removed 3 bases from V and 4 bases from J; junction bases left unmatched: 0. The CDR3 coding sequence is TGTGCCAGCAGCTTGCGGGAGTACAATGAGCAGTTCTTC. It specifies CASSLREYNEQFF.

In this sample, this clonotype turned up many times. The chain joins TRBV11-2 to TRBJ2-6; D is ambiguous. The V end was cut by 5 bases, the J end by 0 bases, with 8 bases between. CDR3 length equals 15 residues. Germline assignment: CDR1 SGHAT and CDR2 FQNNGV. This CDR3 reads CASSPDTSGANVLTF. The CDR3 nucleotides read TGTGCCAGCAGCCCAGACACCTCTGGGGCCAACGTCCTGACTTTC.

The table lists this clonotype with many counts. The rearrangement uses TRBV9 and TRBJ2-5; perhaps TRBD1 as D (6 bases). This CDR3 is 17 amino acids long. Germline CDR1 reads SGDLS; CDR2 reads YYNGEE. V dropped 0 bases and J dropped 2 bases, with 17 bases sitting between them. The CDR3 spells CASSVALAGAFQETQYF. CDR3 bases: TGTGCCAGCAGCGTAGCTCTAGCAGGGGCTTTTCAAGAGACCCAGTACTTC.

The rearrangement uses TRBV7-9 and TRBJ2-7; 9 bases match TRBD1. Germline lookup yields CDR1 SEHNR and CDR2 FQNEAQ (reference sequence). After removal of 5 bases from V and 5 bases from J, the junction contained 7 bases not matched to a gene. The CDR3 runs to 14 residues. CDR3 sequence (DNA): TGTGCCAGCAGCCGCCCGGGACAGGGTGACGAGCAGTACTTC. Translating gives CASSRPGQGDEQYF.

The chain couples TRBV27 to TRBJ1-5, with 7 bases identical to TRBD1. Trimming at V came to 8 bases and at J to 0 bases, leaving 7 bases not matched to a gene. CDR1 and CDR2 (germline): MNHEY, SMNVEV (reference sequence). This CDR3 has 15 residues. The CDR3 spells CASSPGQFSNQPQHF. CDR3 DNA: TGTGCCAGCTCACCGGGACAGTTTAGCAATCAGCCCCAGCATTTT.

The chain links TRBV19 to TRBJ1-4, with 8 bases matching TRBD1. The CDR3 is 16 amino acids. In germline, CDR1 is LNHDA, CDR2 SQIVND (reference sequence). After removal of 4 bases from V and 0 bases from J, the junction contained 4 bases not matched to a gene. CDR3 in amino acids: CASSKDRAATNEKLFF. CDR3 nucleotide sequence: TGTGCCAGTAGTAAGGACAGGGCCGCAACTAATGAAAAACTGTTTTTT.

This clonotype came up many times. This rearrangement joins TRBV2 to TRBJ1-4; a weak D match, TRBD1 (6 bases). V lost 4 bases and J lost 7, with 25 bases in between. The CDR3 contains 18 residues. Germline V gene lookup returns CDR1 SNHLY and CDR2 FYNNEI. This CDR3 is CASSAGQGRNLRGEKLFF. The CDR3 nucleotides are TGTGCCAGCAGTGCTGGGCAGGGGCGCAACCTTAGGGGTGAAAAACTGTTTTTT.